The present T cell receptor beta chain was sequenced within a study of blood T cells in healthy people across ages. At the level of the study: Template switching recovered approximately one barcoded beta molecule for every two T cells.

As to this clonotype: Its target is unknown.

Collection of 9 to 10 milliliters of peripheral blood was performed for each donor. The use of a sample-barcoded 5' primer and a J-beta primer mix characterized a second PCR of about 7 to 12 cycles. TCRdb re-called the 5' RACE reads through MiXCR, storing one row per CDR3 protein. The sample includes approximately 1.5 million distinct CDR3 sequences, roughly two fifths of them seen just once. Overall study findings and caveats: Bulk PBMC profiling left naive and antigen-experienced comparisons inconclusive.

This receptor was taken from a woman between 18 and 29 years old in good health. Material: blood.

CDR3 region: CASSLGLARENYGYTF. The DNA of the CDR3 is TGCGCCAGCAGCTTGGGGCTGGCCAGGGAGAACTATGGCTACACCTTC. The gene calls are TRBV5-1 and TRBJ1-2, with D maybe TRBD1 (5 bases). Trimming stripped 0 bases from V and 2 bases from J, with 14 bases between. The CDR3 consists of 16 residues. Germline V lookup: CDR1 SGHRS, CDR2 YFSETQ.